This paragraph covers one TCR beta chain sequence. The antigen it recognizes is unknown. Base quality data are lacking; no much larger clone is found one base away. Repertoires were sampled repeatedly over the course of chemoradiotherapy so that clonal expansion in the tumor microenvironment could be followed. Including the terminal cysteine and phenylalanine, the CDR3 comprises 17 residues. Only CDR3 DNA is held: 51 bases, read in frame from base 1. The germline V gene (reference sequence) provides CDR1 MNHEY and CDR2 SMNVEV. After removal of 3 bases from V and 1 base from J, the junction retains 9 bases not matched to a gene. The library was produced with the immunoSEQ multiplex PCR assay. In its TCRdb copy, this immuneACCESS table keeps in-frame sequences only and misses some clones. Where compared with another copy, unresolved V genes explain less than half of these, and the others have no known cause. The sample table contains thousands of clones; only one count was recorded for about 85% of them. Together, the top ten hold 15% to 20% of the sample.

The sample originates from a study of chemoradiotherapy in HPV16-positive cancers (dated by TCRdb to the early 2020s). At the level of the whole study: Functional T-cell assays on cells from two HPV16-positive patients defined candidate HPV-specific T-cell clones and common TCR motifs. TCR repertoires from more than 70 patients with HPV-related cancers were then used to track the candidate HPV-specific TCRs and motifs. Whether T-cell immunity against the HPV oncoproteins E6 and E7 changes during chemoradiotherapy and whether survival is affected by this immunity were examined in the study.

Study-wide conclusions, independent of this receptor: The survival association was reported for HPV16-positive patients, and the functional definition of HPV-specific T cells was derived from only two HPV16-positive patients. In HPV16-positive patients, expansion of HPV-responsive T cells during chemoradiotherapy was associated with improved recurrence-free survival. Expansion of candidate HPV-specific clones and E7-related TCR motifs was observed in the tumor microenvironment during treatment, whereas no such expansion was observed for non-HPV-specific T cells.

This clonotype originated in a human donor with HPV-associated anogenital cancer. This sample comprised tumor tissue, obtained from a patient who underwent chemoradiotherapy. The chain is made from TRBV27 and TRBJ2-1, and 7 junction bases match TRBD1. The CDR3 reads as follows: CASSFQSDRASYNEQFF. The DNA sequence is TGTGCCAGCAGTTTCCAGTCCGACAGGGCGTCCTACAATGAGCAGTTCTTC.